These 5 T cell receptor beta chains were sequenced from one sample in a study of breast tumors, draining lymph nodes, adjacent tissues. TCRdb reprocessed the multiplex PCR reads via MiXCR and lists one record per CDR3 protein. The sample carries about 200,000 distinct CDR3 sequences, around 35% recorded once. Breast cancer patients provided tissue from their axillary draining lymph nodes. Input material: axillary lymph node tissue. Every receptor here comes from a female donor with breast cancer. Some clones in this sample may be carry-over from other donors' samples.

This clonotype occurred a few times. The rearrangement uses TRBV19 and TRBJ1-1; 7 nucleotides match TRBD1. CDR1 is LNHDA and CDR2 is SQIVND in the germline V gene (reference sequence). With 5 bases clipped from V and 1 base from J, the junction kept 7 bases outside the gene matches. This CDR3 is 15 amino acids long. The CDR3 protein is CASSPPDRTNTEAFF. The CDR3 DNA is TGTGCCAGTAGTCCCCCGGACAGGACGAACACTGAAGCTTTCTTT.

This clonotype was observed many times. This chain uses TRBV5-1 with TRBJ2-1, with 11 bases that match TRBD2. From germline, CDR1 is SGHRS and CDR2 YFSETQ. The CDR3 runs 18 residues. The ends lost 2 bases at V and 6 bases at J; junction bases unmatched: 13. The CDR3 DNA reads as TGCGCCAGCAGCTTAGGCGCTAGCGGGGGGCCCCCGGGCAATGAGCAGTTCTTC. Residues: CASSLGASGGPPGNEQFF. The full variable domain, in which reference TRBV5-1 and TRBJ2-1 provide the parts outside the CDR3, is KAGVTQTPRYLIKTRGQQVTLSCSPISGHRSVSWYQQTPGQGLQFLFEYFSETQRNKGNFPGRFSGRQFSNSRSEMNVSTLELGDSALYLCASSLGASGGPPGNEQFFGPGTRLTVL.

The gene calls are TRBV4-3 and TRBJ2-2; D call uncertain. The germline gives CDR1 LGHNA, CDR2 YSLEER. CDR3 size: 14 residues. The ends were cut back, 0 bases at V and 4 bases at J, with 6 bases in the middle. CDR3 sequence (DNA): TGCGCCAGCAGCCAAGAGTCGCCCACCGGGGAGCTGTTTTTT. Amino acids: CASSQESPTGELFF.

This clonotype has ten or more counts. This chain uses TRBV20-1 with TRBJ2-7; tentatively, D is TRBD2 (7 bases). Germline V gives CDR1 DFQATT, CDR2 SNEGSKA (reference sequence). V shed 2 bases and J shed 4 bases, with 12 bases lying between them. The CDR3 totals 13 residues. Here the CDR3 reads CSARTGGLYEQYF. CDR3 bases: TGCAGTGCTAGAACGGGGGGCTTATACGAGCAGTACTTC.

This clonotype occurred once. The chain carries TRBV25-1 and TRBJ1-2; 8 positions agree with TRBD1. V lost 9 bases, J lost 6 bases, and 9 bases stayed unmatched. This CDR3 has 13 residues. Germline-derived CDR1 and CDR2 are MGHDK and SYGVNS. CDR3 loop: CASSPQGADGYTF. The CDR3, as DNA: TGTGCCAGTAGTCCCCAGGGGGCCGATGGCTACACCTTC.